This note documents a single TCR beta chain sequence. Using immunoSEQ multiplex PCR, the repertoire was profiled, and TCRdb retains in-frame clones only, with some absent. The sample yields about 140,000 clones, under 90% seen once. The participants were between about 18 and 95 years old and came from under 25 US areas. All exposed participants met a person with COVID-19 within 2 weeks before entering the study. The V end was cut by 4 bases, the J end by 2 bases, with 18 bases between. Germline CDR1 and CDR2: SGHTA and FQGNSA. This CDR3 has 17 residues. This sample is drawn from a study of blood T cell repertoires in COVID-19. Study background: The United States, Italy and Spain provided the acute and convalescent COVID-19 samples.

Material: PBMCs or T cells enriched from blood (not recorded which). The rearrangement uses TRBV7-2 and TRBJ1-5, with D possibly TRBD1 on 6 matching bases. The sequence came from a woman under 30 who had been exposed to COVID-19. CDR3 in amino acids: CASSSFEADSRNQPQHF. The CDR3, as DNA: TGTGCCAGCAGCTCGTTTGAGGCGGACAGCCGCAATCAGCCCCAGCATTTT.